Sequencing of this T cell receptor beta chain was carried out in a study of T cells in localized non-small cell lung cancer. General study points: Tumor showed lower T cell clonality than uninvolved adjacent lung, where it was highest. A denser population of T cells in blood accompanied longer overall survival. Without multi-region sequencing, intratumor heterogeneity could not be excluded.

Germline V gives CDR1 MGHRA, CDR2 YSYEKL. V gave up 3 bases and J gave up 0 bases, with 15 bases separating them. This CDR3 is 18 amino acids long. Repertoires were generated with immunoSEQ multiplex PCR, while TCRdb's copy carries only in-frame clones and drops some. The top ten clones hold under 3% of a sample with 31,000 or so clones, approximately 91% of them seen once. Concerning this clone: Its cognate antigen is unknown.

This rearrangement joins TRBV4-1 to TRBJ1-6; tentative D call: TRBD1 (5 bases). This receptor was identified in an older female donor with stage I lung adenocarcinoma. Sequences were derived from peripheral blood, sampled before any cancer treatment. CDR3 sequence reads: CASSQTGRKSSYNSPLHF. The CDR3 coding sequence is TGCGCCAGCAGCCAGACGGGACGAAAGAGCTCCTATAATTCACCCCTCCACTTT.